Below, 20 T cell receptor beta chains from the same sample are listed, as sequenced in a study of blood T cell repertoires in COVID-19. The table came from immunoSEQ multiplex PCR; TCRdb's copy has only in-frame clones and leaves some out. The sample contains around 63,000 clones, around 89% of which appear only once. Material for sequencing was peripheral blood. These receptors originate from a woman aged 55-70 years with COVID-19, enrolled during active disease.

The chain joins TRBV15 to TRBJ1-1; no definite D call. V was pared by 0 bases and J by 1 base, with 6 bases between. Germline V lookup: CDR1 LNHNV, CDR2 YYDKDF (reference sequence). The CDR3 totals 14 residues. CDR3 residues: CATSRDEANTEAFF. CDR3 sequence (DNA): TGTGCCACCAGCAGAGATGAGGCGAACACTGAAGCTTTCTTT.

CDR3 nucleotides: TGCGCCAGCAGTAATCTACCACTTCTAGCGGGAGACAACAATGAGCAGTTCTTC. Translation: CASSNLPLLAGDNNEQFF. V usage is TRBV10-1 and J usage is TRBJ2-1, with 10 bases that match TRBD2. CDR1 is WNHNN and CDR2 is SYGVQD in the germline V gene (reference sequence). CDR3 length: 18 amino acids. V was pared by 5 bases and J by 5 bases, with 15 bases of the junction left unmatched.

V is TRBV7-2 and J is TRBJ1-2, with 8 nucleotides matching TRBD1. There are 16 residues in the CDR3. Unmatched junction bases numbered 8, after V lost 1 base and J lost 4 bases. Germline loops: CDR1 SGHTA, CDR2 FQGNSA. CDR3 nucleotide sequence: TGTGCCAGCAGCTTAGAGTCAGGGGGCGCGGGCTATGGCTACACCTTC. Protein product: CASSLESGGAGYGYTF.

This rearrangement joins TRBV7-9 to TRBJ2-2; maybe TRBD1 (6 bases). Trimming shortened V by 2 bases and J by 0 bases, and 10 bases separated the two germline ends. Germline V gene sequence: CDR1 SEHNR, CDR2 FQNEAQ (reference sequence). The length of the CDR3 is 16 residues. CDR3 DNA sequence: TGTGCCAGCAGCTTAATGGGGACACCGAACACCGGGGAGCTGTTTTTT. It encodes CASSLMGTPNTGELFF. Using reference TRBV7-9 and TRBJ2-2 for the parts outside the CDR3, the full variable domain is DTGVSQNPRHKITKRGQNVTFRCDPISEHNRLYWYRQTLGQGPEFLTYFQNEAQLEKSRLLSDRFSAERPKGSFSTLEIQRTEQGDSAMYLCASSLMGTPNTGELFFGEGSRLTVL.

Remarks on this clone: The same CDR3 also results from other DNA sequences found in this sample. The CDR3 spells CASSQTGNTEAFF. The CDR3 DNA follows: TGTGCCAGCAGCCAGACAGGGAACACTGAAGCTTTCTTT. The rearrangement joins TRBV7-3 to TRBJ1-1; perhaps TRBD1 as D (6 bases). Deletions cut 5 bases from V and 1 base from J, with 8 bases between. The germline gives CDR1 SGHTA, CDR2 FQGTGA. This CDR3 has 13 amino acids.

V usage is TRBV30 and J usage is TRBJ2-7, with unresolved D. Germline CDR1 is GTSNPN and CDR2 is SVGIG (reference sequence). This CDR3 has 13 residues. The germline V and J ends were trimmed by 3 bases and 5 bases, with 14 bases remaining between them. DNA for the CDR3: TGTGCCTGGAGGGAGAGCCGGTATGACGAGCAGTACTTC. Protein: CAWRESRYDEQYF.

The chain employs TRBV3-1 (or the pseudogene TRBV3-2) and TRBJ2-4; no firm D call. Germline lookup yields CDR1 LGHDT and CDR2 YNNKEL (reference sequence). The CDR3 covers 14 residues. Trimming removed 4 bases at V and 7 bases at J, with 14 bases between. The CDR3 sequence: CASSPPVSVNIQYF. CDR3 bases: TGTGCCAGCAGCCCGCCCGTATCGGTCAACATTCAGTACTTC.

This clone was observed once. This chain joins TRBV5-1 and TRBJ2-3; 8 bases align to TRBD1. Germline V gives CDR1 SGHRS, CDR2 YFSETQ. The CDR3 totals 15 residues. With 3 bases clipped from V and 3 bases from J, the junction kept 6 bases outside the gene matches. The CDR3 bases are TGCGCCAGCAGCTCTGTGACAGGGGCTACAGATACGCAGTATTTT. Its protein is CASSSVTGATDTQYF. The whole variable domain, filled in from reference TRBV5-1 and TRBJ2-3, reads KAGVTQTPRYLIKTRGQQVTLSCSPISGHRSVSWYQQTPGQGLQFLFEYFSETQRNKGNFPGRFSGRQFSNSRSEMNVSTLELGDSALYLCASSSVTGATDTQYFGPGTRLTVL.

The rearrangement links TRBV5-4 to TRBJ2-1; 14 bases are shared with TRBD2. This CDR3 spans 16 amino acids. Germline V gene lookup returns CDR1 SGHNT and CDR2 YYREEE (reference sequence). With V trimmed by 4 bases and J by 7 bases, 7 bases remained unmatched. CDR3 sequence (DNA): TGTGCCAGCAGCATAGGACTAGCGGGAGGTAGAAATGAGCAGTTCTTC. Residues: CASSIGLAGGRNEQFF.

The chain uses TRBV6-5 and TRBJ2-7; 8 bases are shared with TRBD2. The V segment lost 0 bases and the J segment 2 bases; nucleotides outside the gene matches: 6. The CDR3 spans 16 residues. Germline V gene sequence: CDR1 MNHEY, CDR2 SVGAGI. The CDR3 nucleotides are TGTGCCAGCAGTTACTCGAGTGGCGGGAGGACCTACGAGCAGTACTTC. Protein sequence: CASSYSSGGRTYEQYF.

The V and J genes are TRBV6-5 and TRBJ2-7; 8 positions match TRBD2. Trimming at V came to 2 bases and at J to 0 bases, leaving 3 bases not matched to a gene. Germline V gene data show CDR1 as MNHEY and CDR2 as SVGAGI. This CDR3 region has 15 residues. In DNA, the CDR3 is TGTGCCAGCAGTTACGGTAGCGGGGCCTCCTACGAGCAGTACTTC. It codes for CASSYGSGASYEQYF.

The CDR3 is CASSRDMIYEQYF. The CDR3 DNA follows: TGTGCCAGCAGCCGGGACATGATCTACGAGCAGTACTTC. This chain links TRBV14 with TRBJ2-7; possible D gene TRBD1, 6 bases. CDR3 length: 13 amino acids. Germline V gene sequence: CDR1 SGHDN, CDR2 FVKESK. Between the trimmed V and J ends, which lost 4 bases and 3 bases, there was a span of 10 bases.

This chain uses TRBV7-2 with TRBJ2-1; 9 bases agree with TRBD2. V lost 3 bases and J lost 7; bases outside the gene matches: 13. CDR3 length equals 17 residues. The germline V gene has CDR1 SGHTA and CDR2 FQGNSA. The CDR3 DNA follows: TGTGCCAGCAGCTTTCTCGGGCTAGCGGGAACGGGGAATGAGCAGTTCTTC. Its translation: CASSFLGLAGTGNEQFF. The variable domain in full, completed from reference TRBV7-2 and TRBJ2-1, reads GAGVSQSPSNKVTEKGKDVELRCDPISGHTALYWYRQSLGQGLEFLIYFQGNSAPDKSGLPSDRFSAERTGGSVSTLTIQRTQQEDSAVYLCASSFLGLAGTGNEQFFGPGTRLTVL.

This clone was observed once. The chain recombines TRBV7-3 with TRBJ2-1, with D perhaps matching TRBD2 (6 bases). The CDR3 totals 15 residues. Trimming removed 2 bases from V and 7 bases from J, with 15 bases in between. Germline CDR1 SGHTA, CDR2 FQGTGA. CDR3 coding DNA: TGTGCCAGCAGCTTACAGGGCGGGATCCGGAATGAGCAGTTCTTC. Its protein product is CASSLQGGIRNEQFF.

The CDR3 nucleotides read TGTGCCAGCAGTAGGCCCCGGGGGCTGCCTAGCGGGAGTTGGTCCAAAAACATTCAGTACTTC. Protein: CASSRPRGLPSGSWSKNIQYF. This chain uses TRBV6-2 or TRBV6-3 with TRBJ2-4; 10 nucleotides line up with TRBD2. From germline, CDR1 is MNHEY and CDR2 SVGEGT. Losses at the gene ends were 5 bases for V and 2 bases for J; bases not matched to a gene: 21. This CDR3 spans 21 amino acids.

The chain joins TRBV27 to TRBJ1-4, with D possibly matching TRBD1 (6 bases). The CDR3 sequence is 15 residues long. Trimming cost V 4 bases and J 3 bases, with 12 bases left between them. From germline, CDR1 is MNHEY and CDR2 SMNVEV (reference sequence). This chain's CDR3 is CASSSPGQANEKLFF. The CDR3 bases are TGTGCCAGCAGTTCACCGGGACAAGCTAATGAAAAACTGTTTTTT.

This clone is a singleton in its sample. Here the CDR3 reads CASSPATSGRTGGYEQYF. DNA for the CDR3: TGTGCCAGCAGCCCAGCCACTAGCGGGAGAACCGGGGGCTACGAGCAGTACTTC. This chain links TRBV4-2 with TRBJ2-7; 11 bases fit TRBD2. With V trimmed by 4 bases and J by 3 bases, 14 bases remained unmatched. This CDR3 has 18 amino acids. The germline CDR1 and CDR2 sequences are LGHNA and YNFKEQ.

J is TRBJ2-7 and V is TRBV3-1 (or the pseudogene TRBV3-2); D is uncertain. Germline CDR1 reads LGHDT; CDR2 reads YNNKEL (reference sequence). This CDR3 contains 14 residues. V was pared by 2 bases and J by 2 bases, with 10 bases between. The CDR3 sequence: CASSQLTNTYEQYF. CDR3 nucleotides: TGTGCCAGCAGCCAACTCACTAACACCTACGAGCAGTACTTC.

The chain uses TRBV9 and TRBJ2-3; possible D gene TRBD1, 5 bases. CDR3 size: 15 residues. Trimming stripped 4 bases from V and 3 bases from J, with 15 bases between. Germline V CDR1 and CDR2: SGDLS, YYNGEE. CDR3 residues: CASSPSQGRTDTQYF. The CDR3 nucleotides read TGTGCCAGCAGCCCCTCCCAGGGCAGAACAGATACGCAGTATTTT.

The gene calls are TRBV5-3 and TRBJ2-2; 12 bases match TRBD2. TRBV5-3 is classed as an ORF, of uncertain function. The CDR3 length is 20 residues. The V segment lost 4 bases and the J segment 0 bases; nucleotides outside the gene matches: 13. CDR3 coding DNA: TGTGCCAGAAGCCCCGGGCTAGCGGGAGGGCAGTGGGCGAACACCGGGGAGCTGTTTTTT. Residues: CARSPGLAGGQWANTGELFF.